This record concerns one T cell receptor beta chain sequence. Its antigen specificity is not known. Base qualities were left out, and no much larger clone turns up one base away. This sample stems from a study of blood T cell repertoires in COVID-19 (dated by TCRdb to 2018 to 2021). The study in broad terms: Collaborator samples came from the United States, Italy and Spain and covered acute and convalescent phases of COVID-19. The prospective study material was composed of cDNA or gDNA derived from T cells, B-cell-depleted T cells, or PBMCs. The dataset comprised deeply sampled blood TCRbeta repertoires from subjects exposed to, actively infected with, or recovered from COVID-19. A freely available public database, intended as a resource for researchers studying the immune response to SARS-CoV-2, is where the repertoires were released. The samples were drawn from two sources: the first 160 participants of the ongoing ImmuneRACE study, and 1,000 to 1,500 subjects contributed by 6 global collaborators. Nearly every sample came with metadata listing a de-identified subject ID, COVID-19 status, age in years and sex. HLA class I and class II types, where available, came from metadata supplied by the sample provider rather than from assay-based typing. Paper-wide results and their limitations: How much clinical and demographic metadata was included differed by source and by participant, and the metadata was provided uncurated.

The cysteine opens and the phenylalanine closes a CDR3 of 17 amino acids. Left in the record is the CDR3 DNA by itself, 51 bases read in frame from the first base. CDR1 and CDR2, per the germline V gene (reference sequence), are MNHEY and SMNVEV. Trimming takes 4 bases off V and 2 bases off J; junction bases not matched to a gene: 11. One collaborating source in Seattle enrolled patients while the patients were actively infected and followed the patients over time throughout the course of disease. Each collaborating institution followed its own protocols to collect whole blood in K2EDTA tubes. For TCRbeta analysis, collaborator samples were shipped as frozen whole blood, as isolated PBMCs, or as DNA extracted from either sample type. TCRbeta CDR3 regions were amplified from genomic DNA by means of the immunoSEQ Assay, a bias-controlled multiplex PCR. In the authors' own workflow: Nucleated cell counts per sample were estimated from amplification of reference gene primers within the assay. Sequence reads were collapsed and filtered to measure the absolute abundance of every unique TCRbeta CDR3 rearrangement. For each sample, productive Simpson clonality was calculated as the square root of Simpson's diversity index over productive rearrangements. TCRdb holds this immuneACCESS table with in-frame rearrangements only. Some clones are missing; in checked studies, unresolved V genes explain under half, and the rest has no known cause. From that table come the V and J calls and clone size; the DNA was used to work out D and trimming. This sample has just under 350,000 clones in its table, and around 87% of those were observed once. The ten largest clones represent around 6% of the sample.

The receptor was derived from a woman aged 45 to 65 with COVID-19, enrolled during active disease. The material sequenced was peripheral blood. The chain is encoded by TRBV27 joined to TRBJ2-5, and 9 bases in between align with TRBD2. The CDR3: CASSSPGTSNFQETQYF. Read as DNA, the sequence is TGTGCCAGCAGTTCTCCCGGGACTAGCAATTTTCAAGAGACCCAGTACTTC.